Sequencing of this T cell receptor beta chain was carried out in a study of cytomegalovirus exposure and HLA in healthy donors. Looked up from germline, CDR1 is LNHDA and CDR2 is SQIVND (reference sequence). The V end lost 3 bases, the J end lost 3 bases, and 12 bases lay between the germline ends. CDR3 size: 15 residues. Primers: 60 Vbeta forward and 13 Jbeta reverse. Assay: immunoSEQ multiplex PCR; the TCRdb copy retains only in-frame clones and omits some. The sample carries 100,000 to 150,000 clones, 74% recorded once. This clone was counted between two and nine times. This chain joins TRBV19 and TRBJ1-5; D remains unclear. Sequences were obtained from PBMCs. The clonotype originates from a man aged 40-55 years in good health and CMV-seropositive. The chain's CDR3 is CASSMHGEVNQPQHF. DNA of the CDR3: TGTGCCAGTAGTATGCACGGGGAGGTCAATCAGCCCCAGCATTTT.